Below, 17 T cell receptor beta chains from the same sample are listed, as sequenced in a study of T-cell reconstitution after alpha-beta-depleted transplantation in children. Unique molecular identifiers featured in how the TCRbeta library was prepared. From the PCR reads, TCRdb called clonotypes with MiXCR, one entry per CDR3 protein. Of hundreds of thousands of distinct CDR3 sequences in the sample, roughly a tenth were seen once. The source was PBMCs, collected before TCRalphabeta/CD19-depleted stem cell transplant. The receptor set was obtained from a child aged 2 to 10 with inherited bone marrow failure, due to receive a stem cell transplant.

This clonotype was counted many times. V is TRBV6-5 and J is TRBJ1-2, with D tentatively TRBD1 (5 bases). In germline, CDR1 is MNHEY, CDR2 SVGAGI. The CDR3 extends over 15 amino acids. V lost 0 bases and J lost 2, with 10 bases in between. The CDR3 bases are TGTGCCAGCAGTTACTCGAACAGGAGGAACTATGGCTACACCTTC. Residues: CASSYSNRRNYGYTF.

This clonotype was observed at least ten times. The chain links TRBV6-2 or TRBV6-3 to TRBJ2-1; 10 bases are a match to TRBD2. V shed 4 bases and J 4 bases; nucleotides not matched to a gene: 7. The germline gives CDR1 MNHEY, CDR2 SVGEGT. The CDR3 sequence is 16 residues long. CDR3 bases: TGTGCCAGCAGTTCCCTAGCGGGAGACGATTACAATGAGCAGTTCTTC. Encoded protein: CASSSLAGDDYNEQFF.

The V call is TRBV13, the J call TRBJ2-1; TRBD2 is a possible D gene (5 bases). The CDR3 runs to 12 residues. CDR1 and CDR2 from the germline V gene are PRHDT and FYEKMQ (reference sequence). V was cut by 6 bases and J by 4 bases, with 7 bases left in between. The CDR3: CASRLEYNEQFF. The DNA of the CDR3 is TGTGCCAGCAGACTAGAGTACAATGAGCAGTTCTTC.

The V call is TRBV7-9, the J call TRBJ2-7, with D perhaps matching TRBD1 (5 bases). CDR1 is SEHNR and CDR2 is FQNEAQ in the germline V gene (reference sequence). CDR3 size: 12 residues. The germline V and J ends were trimmed by 5 bases and 7 bases, with 12 bases remaining between them. The CDR3 reads CASSPQVLEQYF. The CDR3, as DNA: TGTGCCAGCAGCCCACAGGTGCTGGAGCAGTACTTC. Full variable domain (remainder filled in from reference TRBV7-9 and TRBJ2-7): DTGVSQNPRHKITKRGQNVTFRCDPISEHNRLYWYRQTLGQGPEFLTYFQNEAQLEKSRLLSDRFSAERPKGSFSTLEIQRTEQGDSAMYLCASSPQVLEQYFGPGTRLTVT.

This clonotype was seen repeatedly, ten times or more. The V gene is TRBV19, the J gene TRBJ2-1; 7 bases align to TRBD2. Germline trimming cut 2 bases from V and 4 bases from J; bases unmatched to any gene: 5. The CDR3 contains 15 residues. CDR1 is LNHDA and CDR2 is SQIVND in the germline V gene (reference sequence). The CDR3 region is CASSISLAVYNEQFF. CDR3 nucleotides: TGTGCCAGTAGTATAAGCCTAGCGGTATACAATGAGCAGTTCTTC.

The chain recombines TRBV5-1 with TRBJ2-5, with TRBD1 identical over 10 bases. Per the germline V gene, CDR1 is SGHRS and CDR2 is YFSETQ. With 7 bases clipped from V and 3 bases from J, the junction kept 15 bases outside the gene matches. CDR3 size: 17 residues. CDR3 in amino acids: CASLHGTGTGAKETQYF. DNA of the CDR3: TGCGCCAGCCTACATGGAACCGGGACAGGGGCTAAAGAGACCCAGTACTTC.

This clonotype was counted at least ten times. The V gene is TRBV4-3, the J gene TRBJ2-2; maybe TRBD2 (5 bases). V lost 1 base to trimming and J lost 4 bases, with 16 bases between them. This CDR3 has 17 residues. Germline V gene data show CDR1 as LGHNA and CDR2 as YSLEER. The CDR3 sequence: CASSQVLKAASTGELFF. CDR3 coding DNA: TGCGCCAGCAGCCAAGTTTTGAAAGCGGCGAGCACCGGGGAGCTGTTTTTT.

This clonotype has a count of ten or more. The chain links TRBV7-9 to TRBJ2-1; TRBD2 matches at 10 bases. The CDR3 is made up of 17 amino acids. Germline V gives CDR1 SEHNR, CDR2 FQNEAQ (reference sequence). V lost 2 bases, J lost 8 bases, and 12 bases stayed unmatched. The CDR3 loop reads CASSLPRKREGEDEQFF. For the CDR3, the DNA is TGTGCCAGCAGCTTACCACGAAAGCGGGAGGGCGAGGATGAGCAGTTCTTC.

This chain uses TRBV27 with TRBJ2-7; 9 bases match TRBD1. After removal of 3 bases from V and 0 bases from J, the junction contained 6 bases not matched to a gene. This CDR3 spans 16 amino acids. Germline values: CDR1 MNHEY, CDR2 SMNVEV (reference sequence). In DNA form, the CDR3 reads TGTGCCAGCAGTTTCGCCGGGACAGGGAACTCCTACGAGCAGTACTTC. Residues: CASSFAGTGNSYEQYF.

J is TRBJ2-4 and V is TRBV30; TRBD2 might be the D (5 bases). The germline V gene has CDR1 GTSNPN and CDR2 SVGIG (reference sequence). This CDR3 is built from 17 residues. V lost 3 bases, J lost 6 bases, and 24 bases lay in between. The CDR3 region has the DNA TGTGCCTGGAGAGAGGGCGTTGCGCGGCATGGGAGAAACATTCAGTACTTC. Its translation is CAWREGVARHGRNIQYF. Full variable domain (outside the CDR3, taken from reference TRBV30 and TRBJ2-4): SQTIHQWPATLVQPVGSPLSLECTVEGTSNPNLYWYRQAAGRGLQLLFYSVGIGQISSEVPQNLSASRPQDRQFILSSKKLLLSDSGFYLCAWREGVARHGRNIQYFGAGTRLSVL.

This clonotype was seen a handful of times. The chain employs TRBV5-1 and TRBJ2-5; 8 bases fit TRBD2. CDR1 is SGHRS, CDR2 YFSETQ, per germline. Trimming at V came to 4 bases and at J to 3 bases, leaving 5 bases not matched to a gene. The CDR3 covers 14 residues. CDR3 amino acids: CASSLSGAEETQYF. For the CDR3, the DNA is TGCGCCAGCAGCCTTAGCGGGGCCGAAGAGACCCAGTACTTC.

This clonotype was detected many times. V is TRBV20-1 and J is TRBJ2-1; D ambiguous. This CDR3 spans 12 amino acids. Germline V CDR1 and CDR2: DFQATT, SNEGSKA (reference sequence). Trimming cost V 2 bases and J 13 bases, with 15 bases left between them. Written as DNA, the CDR3 is TGCAGTGCTAGATTCCCCCAGTCCGAACAGTTCTTC. Amino acid sequence: CSARFPQSEQFF.

With regard to this clonotype: Being one base from a much bigger clone, this may be a read error. The CDR3 sequence is CASKETSVEDEQIF. CDR3 coding DNA: TGTGCCAGCAAGGAGACATCGGTTGAAGATGAGCAGATCTTC. The chain employs TRBV27 and TRBJ2-1, with D unclear. The CDR3 is 14 residues long. Germline CDR1 MNHEY, CDR2 SMNVEV (reference sequence).

This clonotype was picked up many times. The CDR3 region has the DNA TGTGCCATCAGCTCCGTCGCCGGGGAGCTGTTTTTT. Amino acids: CAISSVAGELFF. The chain has TRBV10-3 and TRBJ2-2, with no clear D. This CDR3 has 12 residues. The germline V gene encodes CDR1 ENHRY and CDR2 SYGVKD. Trimming pared 6 bases from V and 6 bases from J, leaving 8 bases between.

This clonotype was detected ten times or more. The gene calls are TRBV7-6 and TRBJ2-1; 14 nucleotides line up with TRBD2. The V and J ends lost 1 base and 1 base, in that order; junction bases with no gene match: 3. This CDR3 contains 18 residues. CDR1 is SGHVS, CDR2 FNYEAQ, per germline. The CDR3 reads CASSLVGTSGSSYNEQFF. The CDR3 region has the DNA TGTGCCAGCAGCTTAGTGGGGACTAGCGGGAGTTCCTACAATGAGCAGTTCTTC.

This clonotype was detected ten times or more. The chain recombines TRBV20-1 with TRBJ2-1; 9 bases map to TRBD2. The junction had 6 bases not matched to a gene; V was cut back by 1 base and J by 2 bases. CDR1 is DFQATT, CDR2 SNEGSKA, per germline (reference sequence). The CDR3 totals 16 residues. CDR3 DNA sequence: TGCAGTGCTAGAGCAGGACTAGCGCCTACCTACAATGAGCAGTTCTTC. It codes for CSARAGLAPTYNEQFF.

The rearrangement links TRBV12-3 or TRBV12-4 to TRBJ2-5; 7 bases fit TRBD2. Germline trimming cut 3 bases from V and 7 bases from J; bases unmatched to any gene: 11. The CDR3 is 15 residues long. CDR3 DNA sequence: TGTGCCAGCAGTTTCGGGGACGGGGGGTTGGGGACCCAGTACTTC. Its protein product is CASSFGDGGLGTQYF.